A single sample gave rise to the 20 T cell receptor beta chains below, sequenced in a study of low-dose radiotherapy and immunotherapy resistance in tumors. Gene-specific TRAV and TRBV primers were used for first-strand cDNA, covering alpha and beta chains. It was with a constant-region primer and a V-primer adapter that TCRs were amplified over around 20 PCR cycles. One entry per CDR3 protein, called by TCRdb with MiXCR from the reads. Here the sample spans roughly 40,000 distinct CDR3 sequences, 25% being singletons. Time point here: after trial treatment. This sample's treatment: LDRT plus nivolumab, ipilimumab, low-dose cyclophosphamide and aspirin (RACIN trial). Sequencing was performed on PBMCs, taken after low-dose radiotherapy plus immunotherapy. Every receptor here comes from a male donor with prostate cancer.

This clonotype was seen ten or more times. One end of the junction does not line up with germline, which may come from a read error. The genes are TRBV5-3 and TRBJ2-1; 9 bases map to TRBD2. Being an ORF, TRBV5-3 has a function that is uncertain. There are 15 residues in the CDR3. CDR3 bases: TGTGCCAGCAGCTTGGAGCTAGCGGGATACAATGAGCAGTTCTTC. Translation: CASSLELAGYNEQFF.

V gene TRBV27 combines with J gene TRBJ1-4; 8 nucleotides align to TRBD1. Per the germline V gene, CDR1 is MNHEY and CDR2 is SMNVEV (reference sequence). CDR3 length: 15 amino acids. The J segment lost 7 bases and the V segment lost 2 bases, leaving 6 bases of the junction unmatched. This chain's CDR3 is CASSLRAGGFEKLFF. In DNA form, the CDR3 reads TGTGCCAGCAGTTTAAGGGCAGGGGGCTTTGAAAAACTGTTTTTT. Together with reference TRBV27 and TRBJ1-4, the CDR3 gives the full variable domain: EAQVTQNPRYLITVTGKKLTVTCSQNMNHEYMSWYRQDPGLGLRQIYYSMNVEVTDKGDVPEGYKVSRKEKRNFPLILESPSPNQTSLYFCASSLRAGGFEKLFFGSGTQLSVL.

This clonotype was picked up many times. The rearrangement uses TRBV2 and TRBJ1-1; 8 bases fit TRBD1. With 3 bases clipped from V and 9 bases from J, the junction kept 9 bases outside the gene matches. Germline V gives CDR1 SNHLY, CDR2 FYNNEI. The CDR3 covers 14 residues. The CDR3 region has the DNA TGTGCCAGCAGTGACGTGGGACAGGCCACCCAAGCTTTCTTT. It translates to CASSDVGQATQAFF.

The J gene is TRBJ2-2, the V gene TRBV25-1, with a possible D match to TRBD2 (6 bases). Trimming pared 10 bases from V and 4 bases from J, leaving 19 bases between. CDR3 length: 15 residues. Per the germline V gene, CDR1 is MGHDK and CDR2 is SYGVNS. The DNA of the CDR3 is TGTGCCACAGACGGGGGACCTGGGGGCACCGGGGAGCTGTTTTTT. It codes for CATDGGPGGTGELFF.

To note about this clonotype: It differs at one base from a far larger clone, so likely a read error. V usage is TRBV18 and J usage is TRBJ2-1, with D perhaps TRBD2 (5 bases). The germline V gene has CDR1 KGHSH and CDR2 LQKENI. This CDR3 comprises 15 residues. The V gene lost 1 base and the J gene lost 10 bases, with 17 bases spanning the gap. The CDR3 nucleotides read TGTGCCAGCTCACCACTGTCGGGGAATACCTACGAGCAGTTCTTC. Translating it yields CASSPLSGNTYEQFF. Filled out from reference TRBV18 and TRBJ2-1, the complete variable domain reads NAGVMQNPRHLVRRRGQEARLRCSPMKGHSHVYWYRQLPEEGLKFMVYLQKENIIDESGMPKERFSAEFPKEGPSILRIQQVVRGDSAAYFCASSPLSGNTYEQFFGPGTRLTVL.

This clonotype was counted many times. The chain recombines TRBV7-9 with TRBJ2-1, with 9 bases lining up with TRBD2. Germline trimming cut 3 bases from V and 6 bases from J; bases unmatched to any gene: 3. Germline CDR1 is SEHNR and CDR2 is FQNEAQ (reference sequence). The CDR3 runs 14 residues. Written as DNA, the CDR3 is TGTGCCAGCAGCTTGGGACTAGCCCCCAATGAGCAGTTCTTC. As protein: CASSLGLAPNEQFF.

The V call is TRBV5-4, the J call TRBJ2-7; TRBD1 matches 9 bases. Germline CDR1 and CDR2: SGHNT and YYREEE (reference sequence). Trimming took 3 bases from V and 5 from J; bases not matched to a gene: 6. This CDR3 comprises 14 residues. Here the CDR3 reads CASSSTRTGDEQYF. CDR3 DNA sequence: TGTGCCAGCAGCTCCACCCGGACAGGGGACGAGCAGTACTTC.

With regard to this clonotype: With only one base between it and a far larger clone, this is likely a read error. The V and J genes are TRBV27 and TRBJ2-7, with a possible D match to TRBD1 (6 bases). CDR3 length: 14 amino acids. Germline lookup yields CDR1 MNHEY and CDR2 SMNVEV (reference sequence). The CDR3 DNA follows: TGTGTCAGCAGCCGTGACAGGTCTGACTACGAGCAGTACTTC. Amino acids: CVSSRDRSDYEQYF.

In this sample, this clonotype turned up many times. The genes are TRBV7-7 and TRBJ2-3, with D tentatively TRBD2 (6 bases). V lost 5 bases and J lost 4, with 10 bases in between. The CDR3 runs to 13 residues. Germline assignment: CDR1 SSHAT and CDR2 FNYEAQ (reference sequence). CDR3 sequence: CASSQGGPDTQYF. CDR3 nucleotide sequence: TGTGCCAGCAGCCAGGGAGGCCCAGATACGCAGTATTTT.

Of note for this clonotype: This may be a read error, as it is one base from a much larger clone. The rearrangement links TRBV20-1 to TRBJ1-4; 11 nucleotides match TRBD1. The germline V gene encodes CDR1 DFQATT and CDR2 SNEGSKA (reference sequence). The CDR3 length is 14 residues. CDR3 sequence: CSARAGTGGGKLSF. CDR3 DNA sequence: TGCAGTGCTAGAGCCGGGACAGGGGGGGGAAAACTGTCTTTT.

This clonotype came up many times. J is TRBJ2-7 and V is TRBV20-1; D may be TRBD1 or TRBD2 (5 bases each). This CDR3 is 11 amino acids long. The V gene's germline CDR1 is DFQATT and CDR2 SNEGSKA (reference sequence). Trimming stripped 5 bases from V and 3 bases from J, with 8 bases between. This CDR3 reads CSAGDVYEQYF. In DNA, the CDR3 is TGCAGTGCTGGGGACGTCTACGAGCAGTACTTC.

In its sample, this clonotype was seen many times. The chain employs TRBV19 and TRBJ2-5; perhaps TRBD2 as D (5 bases). The germline V and J ends were trimmed by 4 bases and 1 base, with 10 bases remaining between them. The germline CDR1 and CDR2 sequences are LNHDA and SQIVND (reference sequence). The CDR3 totals 14 residues. CDR3 residues: CASSRTSIQETQYF. The CDR3 DNA reads TGTGCCAGTAGTAGGACTTCGATCCAAGAGACCCAGTACTTC.

This clonotype has at least ten counts. V and J are TRBV20-1 and TRBJ2-6; D not certain. Trimming left V 3 bases short and J 2 bases short, with 11 bases between. The CDR3 runs to 15 residues. Looked up from germline, CDR1 is DFQATT and CDR2 is SNEGSKA (reference sequence). The CDR3 loop reads CSASPQLAGANVLTF. The DNA of the CDR3 is TGCAGTGCTAGCCCCCAACTGGCTGGGGCCAACGTCCTGACTTTC.

This clonotype has a count of ten or more. V usage is TRBV6-6 and J usage is TRBJ1-2; D remains ambiguous. The CDR3 loop spans 14 amino acids. V shed 0 bases and J shed 6 bases, with 11 bases lying between them. Germline V gives CDR1 MNHNY, CDR2 SVGAGI (reference sequence). The chain's CDR3 is CASSYSEGMNGYTF. CDR3 nucleotides: TGTGCCAGCAGTTACTCGGAGGGTATGAATGGCTACACCTTC.

At least ten counts were recorded for this clonotype. The chain has TRBV5-4 and TRBJ2-7; D remains ambiguous. This CDR3 comprises 16 residues. Germline V gene lookup returns CDR1 SGHNT and CDR2 YYREEE (reference sequence). V dropped 4 bases and J dropped 0 bases, with 17 bases sitting between them. CDR3 in DNA: TGTGCCAGCAGCCTCCCCTCCGGTGGGAACTCCTACGAGCAGTACTTC. Its protein product is CASSLPSGGNSYEQYF.

This clonotype has a count of ten or more. The gene calls are TRBV15 and TRBJ2-2; TRBD1 matches at 8 bases. The CDR3 is made up of 15 amino acids. The germline CDR1 and CDR2 sequences are LNHNV and YYDKDF (reference sequence). The trim removed 2 bases at V and 5 bases at J, leaving 4 bases unmatched. CDR3 amino acids: CATSRYTGGTGELFF. The CDR3 DNA reads TGTGCCACCAGCAGATATACAGGGGGAACCGGGGAGCTGTTTTTT.

Points on this clonotype: The DNA is left out, because the CDR3 cannot be placed on it with certainty; the CDR3 is given as TCRdb lists it. The V gene is TRBV19, the J gene TRBJ2-2; TRBD1, the table's D call, was not compared with the DNA. Germline V lookup: CDR1 LNHDA, CDR2 SQIVND (reference sequence). With termini counted, the CDR3 has 14 amino acids. The chain's CDR3 is CATSWGATGELFFF.

This clonotype is labeled as medium-sized. V and J are TRBV9 and TRBJ2-7; 10 nucleotides agree with TRBD2. The V and J ends lost 3 bases and 0 bases, in that order; junction bases with no gene match: 9. CDR1 is SGDLS, CDR2 YYNGEE, per germline. CDR3 size: 17 residues. CDR3 protein: CASSAGLALRASYEQYF. CDR3 coding DNA: TGTGCCAGCAGCGCGGGACTAGCGCTGCGGGCCTCCTACGAGCAGTACTTC. Combining the CDR3 with reference TRBV9 and TRBJ2-7 gives the whole variable domain DSGVTQTPKHLITATGQRVTLRCSPRSGDLSVYWYQQSLDQGLQFLIQYYNGEERAKGNILERFSAQQFPDLHSELNLSSLELGDSALYFCASSAGLALRASYEQYFGPGTRLTVT.

This clonotype was seen once. This likely stems from a read error, as it lies one base from a far larger clone. This chain links TRBV9 with TRBJ2-3; 9 nucleotides match TRBD1. The CDR3 runs 15 residues. The germline CDR1 and CDR2 sequences are SGDLS and YYNGEE. Trimming at V came to 3 bases and at J to 1 base, leaving 3 bases not matched to a gene. The CDR3 loop reads CASSAGQGRTDTQYF. CDR3 bases: TGTGCCAGCAGCGCGGGACAGGGACGCACAGATACGCAGTATTTT.

By share of the sample, this clonotype is medium-sized. DNA of the CDR3: TGTGCCAGCAGCTTAGATCTTCTGAAAGCTGAAGCTTTCTTT. Protein sequence: CASSLDLLKAEAFF. The gene calls are TRBV11-2 and TRBJ1-1; D uncertain. The V end lost 0 bases, the J end lost 6 bases, and 11 bases lay between the germline ends. This CDR3 contains 14 residues. In germline, CDR1 is SGHAT, CDR2 FQNNGV.